This T cell receptor beta chain was observed in a study of T cell responses to AZD1222 COVID-19 vaccine. Broader study findings: Vaccine-related CD4 TCRs covered spike, predominating at 160-218 and 743-854. In the spike-specific TCR repertoire, nearly half reportedly target unmutated variant regions. Just a handful of AZD1222 recipients were seropositive at baseline. The donor group comprised mostly white British people and more females; the analysis possibly underestimated clonal diversity.

V lost 0 bases, J lost 3 bases, and 9 bases lay in between. Germline CDR1 is SGHTS and CDR2 is YDEGEE. The CDR3 is 15 residues long. The assay was immunoSEQ multiplex PCR, and TCRdb's table has in-frame clones only and misses some. The repertoire holds some 180,000 clones, with approximately 92% as singletons. About this clone: What it recognizes is unknown.

The chain links TRBV5-8 to TRBJ2-2; D possibly uses TRBD1 or TRBD2 (5 bases each). The starting material was peripheral blood, obtained 28 days after the second dose of the MenACWY control vaccine. The source of this sequence is an adult who received the MenACWY meningococcal vaccine as a control. CDR3 sequence: CASSLDQGDTGELFF. The CDR3 DNA reads TGTGCCAGCAGCTTGGATCAGGGAGACACCGGGGAGCTGTTTTTT.